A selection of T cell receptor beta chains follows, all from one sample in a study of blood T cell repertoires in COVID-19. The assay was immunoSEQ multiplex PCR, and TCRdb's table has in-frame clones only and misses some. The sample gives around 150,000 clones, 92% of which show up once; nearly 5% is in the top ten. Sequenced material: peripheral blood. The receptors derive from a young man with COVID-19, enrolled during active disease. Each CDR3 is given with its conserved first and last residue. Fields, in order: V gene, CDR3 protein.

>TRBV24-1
CATSLDSRGGQETQYF
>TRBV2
CASSERPGMDTEAFF
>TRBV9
CASSVGTSGPTQETQYF
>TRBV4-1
CASSQIQAKTVIMNTEAFF
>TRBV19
CASSSVGQGFQPQHF
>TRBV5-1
CASSLGQPNQPQHF
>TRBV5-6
CASSPPGQANYGYTF
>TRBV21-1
CASSARDTMEGNYGYTF
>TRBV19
CASSTQDRGNYGYTF
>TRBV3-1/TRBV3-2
CASSQGPTSGSSYEQYF
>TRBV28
CASSFNEQYF
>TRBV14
CASSQGGFIRQGRRGTEAFF
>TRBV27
CASSLYGTSGRVRAYEQYF
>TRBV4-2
CASSQLDRGFEQYF
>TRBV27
CASSAHRGYDYGYTF
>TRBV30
CAWQNNYGYTF
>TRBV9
CASSAIGGTDTQYF
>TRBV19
CASSNPGQNYEQYF